Following are 32 T cell receptor beta chains from one sample sequenced in a study of T cell repertoires in cytomegalovirus infection. From the reads, TCRdb called clonotypes with MiXCR, one entry per CDR3 protein. In the table there are 230,000 or so distinct CDR3 sequences, 15% to 20% of which are singletons. Sequencing was done on a sample of CD8+ T cells from PBMCs. The receptors derive from a human donor in good health (CMV status not recorded). Some clones in this sample may be carry-over from other donors' samples.

This clonotype was seen more than once but under ten times. The chain joins TRBV27 to TRBJ2-1; D is uncertain. Between the trimmed V and J ends, which lost 5 bases and 6 bases, there was a span of 11 bases. CDR3 length equals 13 residues. Germline V gene sequence: CDR1 MNHEY, CDR2 SMNVEV (reference sequence). The CDR3 nucleotides are TGTGCCAGCAGTAAGTTTAGTCGCAATGAGCAGTTCTTC. This encodes CASSKFSRNEQFF.

The genes are TRBV19 and TRBJ1-1; D is perhaps TRBD1 (6 bases). The CDR3 has 15 residues. Per germline, CDR1 LNHDA and CDR2 SQIVND (reference sequence). The V and J ends lost 3 bases and 1 base respectively, with 12 bases between them. The CDR3: CASSIQLGGNTEAFF. The CDR3 region has the DNA TGTGCCAGTAGTATCCAATTAGGGGGGAACACTGAAGCTTTCTTT.

This clonotype has ten or more counts. The V gene is TRBV20-1, the J gene TRBJ2-3; possibly TRBD1 for D (5 bases). There are 17 residues in the CDR3. Trimming took 0 bases from V and 1 from J, leaving 17 bases between them. CDR1 and CDR2 from the germline V gene are DFQATT and SNEGSKA (reference sequence). CDR3 protein: CSARDYFGAHGTDTQYF. In DNA, the CDR3 is TGCAGTGCTAGAGATTATTTTGGGGCGCACGGCACAGATACGCAGTATTTT.

This chain joins TRBV20-1 and TRBJ1-2; possible D gene TRBD1, 6 bases. Between the trimmed V and J ends, which lost 3 bases and 5 bases, there was a span of 25 bases. This CDR3 comprises 17 residues. Germline V gene sequence: CDR1 DFQATT, CDR2 SNEGSKA (reference sequence). The DNA of the CDR3 is TGCAGTGCTAGCCCCCATGCGGGGGGCTTGGGCTTGTATGGCTACACCTTC. Amino acid sequence: CSASPHAGGLGLYGYTF.

This clonotype has more than one count but fewer than ten. The chain carries TRBV15 and TRBJ2-7; D is unresolved. This CDR3 has 12 amino acids. V lost 1 base and J 6 bases, leaving 7 bases between the germline ends. Germline CDR1 and CDR2: LNHNV and YYDKDF (reference sequence). CDR3 sequence reads: CATSRVGFEQYF. CDR3 bases: TGTGCCACCAGCAGAGTAGGGTTCGAGCAGTACTTC.

A few counts support this clonotype. The chain employs TRBV20-1 and TRBJ2-7; 7 bases align to TRBD1. V was pared by 4 bases and J by 2 bases, with 8 bases of the junction left unmatched. This CDR3 contains 14 residues. The germline V gene encodes CDR1 DFQATT and CDR2 SNEGSKA (reference sequence). The CDR3 nucleotides read TGCAGTGCTACCGGGACAGAAAATACCTACGAGCAGTACTTC. Residues: CSATGTENTYEQYF.

This sequence joins TRBV7-9 and TRBJ2-2, with D maybe TRBD1 (5 bases). Germline values: CDR1 SEHNR, CDR2 FQNEAQ (reference sequence). CDR3 length equals 13 residues. V lost 6 bases, J lost 5 bases, and 10 bases lay in between. The CDR3 region is CASSFRATGELFF. The CDR3 region has the DNA TGTGCCAGCAGTTTCAGGGCAACCGGGGAGCTGTTTTTT.

J is TRBJ2-3 and V is TRBV13; D not certain. Deletions cut 5 bases from V and 1 base from J, with 16 bases between. The CDR3 has 16 residues. Germline loops: CDR1 PRHDT, CDR2 FYEKMQ (reference sequence). The CDR3 here is CASSPRKAVGTDTQYF. In nucleotides, the CDR3 is TGTGCCAGCAGCCCCAGGAAGGCTGTGGGCACAGATACGCAGTATTTT.

This clonotype was picked up many times. The rearrangement joins TRBV28 to TRBJ2-2; TRBD2 matches at 8 bases. The CDR3 has 18 amino acids. The ends lost 5 bases at V and 2 bases at J; junction bases unmatched: 13. The germline V gene encodes CDR1 MDHEN and CDR2 SYDVKM. CDR3 sequence (DNA): TGTGCCAGCAGTCCGTTACGTAGCGGGGATATAAACACCGGGGAGCTGTTTTTT. The encoded protein is CASSPLRSGDINTGELFF. Looking up the rest from reference TRBV28 and TRBJ2-2 gives the full variable domain: DVKVTQSSRYLVKRTGEKVFLECVQDMDHENMFWYRQDPGLGLRLIYFSYDVKMKEKGDIPEGYSVSREKKERFSLILESASTNQTSMYLCASSPLRSGDINTGELFFGEGSRLTVL.

This clonotype was seen a handful of times. This sequence joins TRBV5-1 and TRBJ2-3, with D possibly matching TRBD2 (5 bases). V dropped 4 bases and J dropped 8 bases, with 11 bases sitting between them. Per germline, CDR1 SGHRS and CDR2 YFSETQ. The CDR3 covers 12 residues. In nucleotides, the CDR3 is TGCGCCAGCAGCCCTCGTGGAGGTACGCAGTATTTT. It translates to CASSPRGGTQYF.

This chain uses TRBV12-3 or TRBV12-4 with TRBJ1-2, with TRBD1 as a possible D gene (5 bases). This CDR3 is built from 15 residues. V gave up 3 bases and J gave up 0 bases, with 11 bases separating them. The CDR3 coding sequence is TGTGCCAGCAGTTTCGGACACGGAGCTAACTATGGCTACACCTTC. Its translation: CASSFGHGANYGYTF.

This clonotype ranks as medium-sized. This rearrangement joins TRBV12-3 or TRBV12-4 to TRBJ2-2; D may match TRBD1 or TRBD2 (6 bases each). V was trimmed by 5 bases and J by 3 bases, leaving 16 bases between them. The CDR3 runs to 16 residues. CDR3 region: CASSHARDTHTGELFF. The DNA of the CDR3 is TGTGCCAGCAGTCACGCGCGGGACACTCACACCGGGGAGCTGTTTTTT.

This clonotype was recorded many times. V and J are TRBV7-8 and TRBJ2-2, with TRBD2 as a possible D gene (5 bases). The germline gives CDR1 SGHVS, CDR2 FQNEAQ. Between the trimmed V and J ends, which lost 4 bases and 6 bases, there was a span of 18 bases. This CDR3 spans 16 amino acids. The CDR3 loop reads CASSSPGYGGPGELFF. The CDR3 nucleotides are TGTGCCAGCAGCTCCCCTGGTTATGGCGGGCCCGGGGAGCTGTTTTTT.

The table lists this clonotype with many counts. The chain joins TRBV3-1 to TRBJ2-1; D is undetermined. CDR1 LGHDT and CDR2 YNNKEL come from the germline V gene (reference sequence). Trimming took 1 base from V and 9 from J, leaving 7 bases between them. The CDR3 is 12 residues long. The CDR3 DNA sequence: TGTGCCAGCAGCCAAGCCGTGACTGAGCAGTTCTTC. Its translation: CASSQAVTEQFF.

The chain employs TRBV7-6 and TRBJ2-1, with 9 bases matching TRBD2. This CDR3 has 16 amino acids. Germline-derived CDR1 and CDR2 are SGHVS and FNYEAQ. The V segment lost 3 bases and the J segment 8 bases; nucleotides outside the gene matches: 11. The CDR3 loop reads CASSLSEGSGGDEQFF. The DNA of the CDR3 is TGTGCCAGCAGCTTGAGTGAAGGTAGCGGGGGAGATGAGCAGTTCTTC. The variable domain in full, completed from reference TRBV7-6 and TRBJ2-1, reads GAGVSQSPRYKVTKRGQDVALRCDPISGHVSLYWYRQALGQGPEFLTYFNYEAQQDKSGLPNDRFSAERPEGSISTLTIQRTEQRDSAMYRCASSLSEGSGGDEQFFGPGTRLTVL.

This clonotype was counted at least ten times. The CDR3 here is CASSYRLAGIDTQYF. CDR3 nucleotide sequence: TGTGCCAGCAGCTACCGACTAGCGGGGATAGATACGCAGTATTTT. The rearrangement joins TRBV7-8 to TRBJ2-3; 11 bases match TRBD2. The CDR3 sequence is 15 residues long. Germline-derived CDR1 and CDR2 are SGHVS and FQNEAQ. With V trimmed by 4 bases and J by 5 bases, 5 bases remained unmatched. The entire variable domain, with the rest obtained from reference TRBV7-8 and TRBJ2-3, is as follows: GAGVSQSPRYKVAKRGQDVALRCDPISGHVSLFWYQQALGQGPEFLTYFQNEAQLDKSGLPSDRFFAERPEGSVSTLKIQRTQQEDSAVYLCASSYRLAGIDTQYFGPGTRLTVL.

This clonotype has a handful of counts. The V call is TRBV19, the J call TRBJ1-2; unclear D gene. Looked up from germline, CDR1 is LNHDA and CDR2 is SQIVND (reference sequence). V shed 8 bases and J shed 5 bases, with 12 bases lying between them. The CDR3 is 12 amino acids. CDR3 sequence: CASFGGFYGYTF. DNA of the CDR3: TGTGCCAGTTTTGGAGGGTTTTATGGCTACACCTTC. The full variable domain, rest sourced from reference TRBV19 and TRBJ1-2, is DGGITQSPKYLFRKEGQNVTLSCEQNLNHDAMYWYRQDPGQGLRLIYYSQIVNDFQKGDIAEGYSVSREKKESFPLTVTSAQKNPTAFYLCASFGGFYGYTFGSGTRLTVV.

The rearrangement joins TRBV5-1 to TRBJ2-7; possible D gene TRBD1, 6 bases. This CDR3 spans 17 amino acids. Germline lookup yields CDR1 SGHRS and CDR2 YFSETQ. The V and J ends lost 2 bases and 2 bases respectively, with 20 bases between them. In DNA form, the CDR3 reads TGCGCCAGCAGCTTTGAAACAGGGATCCCCCCAACCTACGAGCAGTACTTC. Its protein is CASSFETGIPPTYEQYF.

This clonotype came up a few times. This chain joins TRBV12-3 or TRBV12-4 and TRBJ1-1; a weak D match, TRBD1 (5 bases). Trimming pared 5 bases from V and 6 bases from J, leaving 19 bases between. The CDR3 covers 15 residues. This chain's CDR3 is CASSAAGTGEAEAFF. The CDR3 region has the DNA TGTGCCAGCAGTGCAGCCGGGACTGGGGAAGCTGAAGCTTTCTTT.

This clonotype has ten or more counts. This sequence joins TRBV7-6 and TRBJ2-2, with a weak D call TRBD2 (5 bases). Germline V gives CDR1 SGHVS, CDR2 FNYEAQ. Trimming took 5 bases from V and 1 from J, leaving 17 bases between them. The CDR3 contains 17 residues. CDR3 coding DNA: TGTGCCAGCAGCCTCCTCGGGGTCAGCGAGAACACCGGGGAGCTGTTTTTT. It is translated as CASSLLGVSENTGELFF.

This clonotype came up a few times. DNA for the CDR3: TGTGCCAGCAGCGCCAAGCGGACAGACTCTGGAAACACCATATATTTT. Its protein is CASSAKRTDSGNTIYF. The chain has TRBV13 and TRBJ1-3, with D perhaps TRBD1 (6 bases). This CDR3 comprises 16 residues. Germline-derived CDR1 and CDR2 are PRHDT and FYEKMQ (reference sequence). With 5 bases removed from V and 0 bases from J, the gap between germline ends came to 14 bases.

This clonotype was counted only a few times. J is TRBJ2-7 and V is TRBV27; 7 bases map to TRBD2. The trim removed 3 bases at V and 6 bases at J, leaving 5 bases unmatched. Looked up from germline, CDR1 is MNHEY and CDR2 is SMNVEV (reference sequence). CDR3 length equals 13 residues. The CDR3 nucleotides read TGTGCCAGCAGTTTCGGGGCTAGCGGCGAGCAGTACTTC. It specifies CASSFGASGEQYF.

Only a few counts were recorded for this clonotype. The chain joins TRBV15 to TRBJ2-7; D tentatively fits TRBD1 or TRBD2 (5 bases each). V was pared by 0 bases and J by 5 bases, with 14 bases between. Germline V gene data show CDR1 as LNHNV and CDR2 as YYDKDF (reference sequence). The CDR3 has 15 residues. Written as DNA, the CDR3 is TGTGCCACCAGCAGAGAAGGGGCAGGAGGCGACGAGCAGTACTTC. Protein: CATSREGAGGDEQYF.

This clonotype was seen only a few times. This sequence joins TRBV7-3 and TRBJ2-3; 8 bases are a match to TRBD1. Germline values: CDR1 SGHTA, CDR2 FQGTGA. The CDR3 covers 16 residues. The trim removed 5 bases at V and 0 bases at J, leaving 7 bases unmatched. CDR3 in amino acids: CASSRRGPASTDTQYF. The CDR3 DNA is TGTGCCAGCAGCCGCAGGGGGCCGGCGAGCACAGATACGCAGTATTTT. Full variable domain (remainder filled in from reference TRBV7-3 and TRBJ2-3): GAGVSQTPSNKVTEKGKYVELRCDPISGHTALYWYRQSLGQGPEFLIYFQGTGAADDSGLPNDRFFAVRPEGSVSTLKIQRTERGDSAVYLCASSRRGPASTDTQYFGPGTRLTVL.

V and J are TRBV12-3 or TRBV12-4 and TRBJ2-2; TRBD2 matches at 11 bases. The CDR3 loop spans 15 amino acids. J was trimmed by 7 bases and V by 6 bases; bases with no gene match: 7. CDR3 loop: CASSITSGGSGELFF. CDR3 sequence (DNA): TGTGCCAGCAGCATTACTAGCGGGGGTAGCGGGGAGCTGTTTTTT.

The table lists this clonotype with many counts. The chain employs TRBV7-3 and TRBJ2-1, with D unresolved. The germline V gene has CDR1 SGHTA and CDR2 FQGTGA. Trimming removed 2 bases from V and 5 bases from J, with 16 bases in between. The CDR3 is made up of 16 amino acids. As DNA, the CDR3 is TGTGCCAGCAGCTTAGAGATTTTGTTCCCTGACAATGAGCAGTTCTTC. Its protein is CASSLEILFPDNEQFF.

The V and J genes are TRBV19 and TRBJ1-1; no firm D call. Trimming pared 3 bases from V and 4 bases from J, leaving 15 bases between. CDR1 LNHDA and CDR2 SQIVND come from the germline V gene (reference sequence). The CDR3 totals 15 residues. This CDR3 is CASSIGPTPGTEAFF. The CDR3 DNA follows: TGTGCCAGTAGTATTGGGCCAACGCCAGGCACTGAAGCTTTCTTT.

This clonotype was seen repeatedly, ten times or more. This sequence joins TRBV6-2 or TRBV6-3 and TRBJ1-1; TRBD1 matches 12 bases. J gave up 0 bases and V 5 bases, and 10 bases lay outside the gene matches. Germline V lookup: CDR1 MNHEY, CDR2 SVGEGT. This CDR3 region has 18 residues. This chain's CDR3 is CASSPPWDRGRMNTEAFF. Written as DNA, the CDR3 is TGTGCCAGCAGTCCCCCTTGGGACAGGGGGCGTATGAACACTGAAGCTTTCTTT.

This rearrangement joins TRBV5-6 to TRBJ1-5; unclear D gene. V gave up 0 bases and J gave up 11 bases, with 9 bases separating them. CDR1 SGHDT and CDR2 YYEEEE come from the germline V gene. The CDR3 spans 12 residues. CDR3 in amino acids: CASSLGATSQHF. The CDR3 DNA follows: TGTGCCAGCAGCTTGGGGGCCACGTCCCAGCATTTT.

The sample holds many counts of this clonotype. At one boundary the junction diverges from the germline segment, which might be a read error. The chain couples TRBV4-1 to TRBJ2-7; D not certain. There are 14 residues in the CDR3. Germline lookup yields CDR1 MGHRA and CDR2 YSYEKL. CDR3 bases: TGTGCCAGCAGCCCGACCGGGTCATCCTACGAGCAGTACTTC. This sequence encodes CASSPTGSSYEQYF.

This sequence joins TRBV5-6 and TRBJ2-7; TRBD2 aligns across 7 bases. Germline V gene lookup returns CDR1 SGHDT and CDR2 YYEEEE. This CDR3 contains 13 residues. J was trimmed by 7 bases and V by 4 bases; bases with no gene match: 8. This CDR3 reads CASSPPSGGEQYF. As DNA, the CDR3 is TGTGCCAGCAGCCCGCCTAGCGGTGGTGAGCAGTACTTC.

This clonotype was seen at least ten times. The V gene is TRBV7-2, the J gene TRBJ2-1; D remains unclear. Germline V gene data show CDR1 as SGHTA and CDR2 as FQGNSA. This CDR3 is built from 12 residues. Trimming took 5 bases from V and 6 from J, leaving 8 bases between them. CDR3 sequence (DNA): TGTGCCAGCAGCGATCGTAGCAATGAGCAGTTCTTC. This gives the protein CASSDRSNEQFF. The variable domain in full, with the rest retrieved from reference TRBV7-2 and TRBJ2-1, is GAGVSQSPSNKVTEKGKDVELRCDPISGHTALYWYRQSLGQGLEFLIYFQGNSAPDKSGLPSDRFSAERTGGSVSTLTIQRTQQEDSAVYLCASSDRSNEQFFGPGTRLTVL.